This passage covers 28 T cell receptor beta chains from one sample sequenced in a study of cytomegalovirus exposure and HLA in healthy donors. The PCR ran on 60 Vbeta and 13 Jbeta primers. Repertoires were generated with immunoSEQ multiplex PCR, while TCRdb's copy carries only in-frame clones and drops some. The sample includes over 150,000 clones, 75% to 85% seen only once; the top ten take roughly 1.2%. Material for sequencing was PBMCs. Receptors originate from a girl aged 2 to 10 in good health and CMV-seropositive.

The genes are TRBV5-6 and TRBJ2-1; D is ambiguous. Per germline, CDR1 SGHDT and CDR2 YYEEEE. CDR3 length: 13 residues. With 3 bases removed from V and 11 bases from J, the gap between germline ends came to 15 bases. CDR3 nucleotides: TGTGCCAGCAGCTCGCGCTCTAGAGATCAGCAGTTCTTC. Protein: CASSSRSRDQQFF. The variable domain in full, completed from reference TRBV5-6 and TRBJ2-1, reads DAGVTQSPTHLIKTRGQQVTLRCSPKSGHDTVSWYQQALGQGPQFIFQYYEEEERQRGNFPDRFSGHQFPNYSSELNVNALLLGDSALYLCASSSRSRDQQFFGPGTRLTVL.

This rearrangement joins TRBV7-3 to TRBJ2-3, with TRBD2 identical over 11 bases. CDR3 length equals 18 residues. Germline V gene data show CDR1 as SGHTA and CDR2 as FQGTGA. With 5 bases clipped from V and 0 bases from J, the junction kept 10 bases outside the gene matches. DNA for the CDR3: TGTGCCAGCAGCCCCGGTGGTAGCGGGAGGGCCAGCACAGATACGCAGTATTTT. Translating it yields CASSPGGSGRASTDTQYF.

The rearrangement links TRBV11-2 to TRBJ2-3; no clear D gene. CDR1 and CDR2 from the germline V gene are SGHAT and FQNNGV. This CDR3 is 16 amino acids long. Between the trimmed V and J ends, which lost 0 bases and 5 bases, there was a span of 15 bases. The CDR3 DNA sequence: TGTGCCAGCAGCTTAGACTACCCAAGATTACGAGATACGCAGTATTTT. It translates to CASSLDYPRLRDTQYF.

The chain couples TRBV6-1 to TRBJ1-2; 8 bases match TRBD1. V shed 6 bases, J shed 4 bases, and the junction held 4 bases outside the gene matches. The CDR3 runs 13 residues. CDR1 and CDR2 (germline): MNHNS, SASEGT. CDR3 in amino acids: CASRVGQAYGYTF. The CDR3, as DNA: TGTGCCAGCAGGGTGGGACAGGCCTATGGCTACACCTTC.

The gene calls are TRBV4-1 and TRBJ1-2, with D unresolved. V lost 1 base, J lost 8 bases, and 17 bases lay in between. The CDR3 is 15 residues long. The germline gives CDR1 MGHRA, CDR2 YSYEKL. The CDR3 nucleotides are TGCGCCAGCAGCCAAGGAAACGGCGGAACCTACGGCTACACCTTC. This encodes CASSQGNGGTYGYTF.

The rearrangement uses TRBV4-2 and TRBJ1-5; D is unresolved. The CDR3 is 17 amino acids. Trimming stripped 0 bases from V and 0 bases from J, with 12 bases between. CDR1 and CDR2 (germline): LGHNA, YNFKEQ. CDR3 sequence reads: CASSQDGQAFSNQPQHF. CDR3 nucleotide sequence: TGTGCCAGCAGCCAAGATGGGCAGGCCTTTAGCAATCAGCCCCAGCATTTT.

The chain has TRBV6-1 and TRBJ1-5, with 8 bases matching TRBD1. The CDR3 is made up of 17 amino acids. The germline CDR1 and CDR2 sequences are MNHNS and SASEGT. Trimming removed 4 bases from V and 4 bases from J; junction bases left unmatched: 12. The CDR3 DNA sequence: TGTGCCAGCAGTGGGGGGGGGTTTGGACAGGGAAATCAGCCCCAGCATTTT. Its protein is CASSGGGFGQGNQPQHF.

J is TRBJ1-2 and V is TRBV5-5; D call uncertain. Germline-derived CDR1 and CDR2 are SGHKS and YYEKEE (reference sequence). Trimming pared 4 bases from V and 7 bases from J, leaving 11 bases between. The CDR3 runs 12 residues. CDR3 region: CASSSGVSGYTF. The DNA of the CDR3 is TGTGCCAGCAGCAGCGGGGTTTCTGGCTACACCTTC.

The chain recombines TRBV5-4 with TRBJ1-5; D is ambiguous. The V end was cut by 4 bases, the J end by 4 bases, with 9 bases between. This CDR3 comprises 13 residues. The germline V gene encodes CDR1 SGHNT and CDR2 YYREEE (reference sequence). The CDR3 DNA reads TGTGCCAGCAGCGAGGGTCTGAATCAGCCCCAGCATTTT. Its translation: CASSEGLNQPQHF.

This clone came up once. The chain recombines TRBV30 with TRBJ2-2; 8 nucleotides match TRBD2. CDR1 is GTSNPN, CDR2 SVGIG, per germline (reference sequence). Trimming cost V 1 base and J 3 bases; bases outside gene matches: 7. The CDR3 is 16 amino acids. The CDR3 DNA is TGTGCCTGGAGTGCAGGGGTCGGGGGGGACACCGGGGAGCTGTTTTTT. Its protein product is CAWSAGVGGDTGELFF.

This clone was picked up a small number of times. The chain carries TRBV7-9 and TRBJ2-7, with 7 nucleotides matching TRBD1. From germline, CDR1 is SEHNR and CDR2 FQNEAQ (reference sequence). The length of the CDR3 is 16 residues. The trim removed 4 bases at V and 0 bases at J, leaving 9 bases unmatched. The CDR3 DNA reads TGTGCCAGCAGCTCTACAGGGGTTCAAAGCTCCTACGAGCAGTACTTC. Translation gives CASSSTGVQSSYEQYF.

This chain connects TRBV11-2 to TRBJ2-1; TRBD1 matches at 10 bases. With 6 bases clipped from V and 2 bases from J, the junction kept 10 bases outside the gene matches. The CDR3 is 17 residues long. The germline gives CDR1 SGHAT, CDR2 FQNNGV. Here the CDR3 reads CASSPPRTGGTYNEQFF. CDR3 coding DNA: TGTGCCAGCAGTCCGCCCCGGACAGGGGGAACCTACAATGAGCAGTTCTTC. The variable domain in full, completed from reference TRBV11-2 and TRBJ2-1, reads EAGVAQSPRYKIIEKRQSVAFWCNPISGHATLYWYQQILGQGPKLLIQFQNNGVVDDSQLPKDRFSAERLKGVDSTLKIQPAKLEDSAVYLCASSPPRTGGTYNEQFFGPGTRLTVL.

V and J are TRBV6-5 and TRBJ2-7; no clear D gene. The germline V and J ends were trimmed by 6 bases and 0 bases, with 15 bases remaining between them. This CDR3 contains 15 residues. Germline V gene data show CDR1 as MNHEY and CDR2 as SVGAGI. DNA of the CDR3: TGTGCCAGCAGAAGGTTCCAGGCAACCTCCTACGAGCAGTACTTC. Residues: CASRRFQATSYEQYF.

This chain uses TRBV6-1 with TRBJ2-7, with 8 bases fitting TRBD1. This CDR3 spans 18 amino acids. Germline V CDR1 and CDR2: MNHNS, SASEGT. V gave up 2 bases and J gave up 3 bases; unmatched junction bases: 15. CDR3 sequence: CASSEPFGQGRTHYEQYF. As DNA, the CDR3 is TGTGCCAGCAGTGAACCCTTCGGACAGGGTCGGACCCACTACGAGCAGTACTTC.

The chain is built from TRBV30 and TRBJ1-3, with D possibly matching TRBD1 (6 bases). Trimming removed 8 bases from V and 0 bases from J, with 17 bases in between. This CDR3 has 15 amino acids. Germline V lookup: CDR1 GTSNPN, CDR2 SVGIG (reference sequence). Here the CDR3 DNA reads TGTGCCACTCACAGGGTTGGGAGCTCTGGAAACACCATATATTTT. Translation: CATHRVGSSGNTIYF.

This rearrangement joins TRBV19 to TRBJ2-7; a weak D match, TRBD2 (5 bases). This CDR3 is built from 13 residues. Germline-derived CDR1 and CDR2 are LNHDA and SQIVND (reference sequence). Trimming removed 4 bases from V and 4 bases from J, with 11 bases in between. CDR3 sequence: CASSRGQLYEQYF. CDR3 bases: TGTGCCAGTAGTAGAGGGCAGTTATACGAGCAGTACTTC.

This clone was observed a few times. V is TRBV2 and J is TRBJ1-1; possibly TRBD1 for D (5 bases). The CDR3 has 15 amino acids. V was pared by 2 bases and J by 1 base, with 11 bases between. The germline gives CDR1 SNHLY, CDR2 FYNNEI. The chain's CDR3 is CASSESGATNTEAFF. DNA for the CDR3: TGTGCCAGCAGTGAAAGCGGGGCGACGAACACTGAAGCTTTCTTT. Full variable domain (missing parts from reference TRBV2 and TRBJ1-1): EPEVTQTPSHQVTQMGQEVILRCVPISNHLYFYWYRQILGQKVEFLVSFYNNEISEKSEIFDDQFSVERPDGSNFTLKIRSTKLEDSAMYFCASSESGATNTEAFFGQGTRLTVV.

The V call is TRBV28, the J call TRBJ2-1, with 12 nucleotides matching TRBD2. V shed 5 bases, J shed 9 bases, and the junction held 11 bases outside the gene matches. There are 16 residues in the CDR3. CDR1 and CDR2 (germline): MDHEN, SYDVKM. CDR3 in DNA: TGTGCCAGCAGTCCGAACGGACTAGCGGGATCGCGTGAGCAGTTCTTC. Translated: CASSPNGLAGSREQFF.

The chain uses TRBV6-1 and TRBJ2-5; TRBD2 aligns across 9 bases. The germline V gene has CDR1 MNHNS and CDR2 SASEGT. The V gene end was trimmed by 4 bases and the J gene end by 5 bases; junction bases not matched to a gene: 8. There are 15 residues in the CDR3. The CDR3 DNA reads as TGTGCCAGCAGTGCCATAGCGGGAGAAAGGGAGACCCAGTACTTC. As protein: CASSAIAGERETQYF.

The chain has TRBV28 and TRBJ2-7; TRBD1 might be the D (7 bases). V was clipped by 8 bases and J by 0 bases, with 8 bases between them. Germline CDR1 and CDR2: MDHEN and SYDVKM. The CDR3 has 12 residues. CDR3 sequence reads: CASQGGSYEQYF. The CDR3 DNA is TGTGCCAGCCAGGGGGGCTCCTACGAGCAGTACTTC.

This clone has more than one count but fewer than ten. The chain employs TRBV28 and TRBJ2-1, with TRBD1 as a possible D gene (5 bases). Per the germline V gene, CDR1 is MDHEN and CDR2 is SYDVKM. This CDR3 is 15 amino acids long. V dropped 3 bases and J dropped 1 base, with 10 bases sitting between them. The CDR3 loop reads CASSFQGGSYNEQFF. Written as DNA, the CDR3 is TGTGCCAGCAGTTTTCAGGGTGGGTCCTACAATGAGCAGTTCTTC.

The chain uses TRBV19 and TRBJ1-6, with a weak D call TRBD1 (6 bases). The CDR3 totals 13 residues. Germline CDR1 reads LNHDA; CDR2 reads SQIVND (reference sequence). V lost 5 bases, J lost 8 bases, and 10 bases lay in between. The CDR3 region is CASSLDSDSPLHF. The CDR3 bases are TGTGCCAGTAGTTTGGACAGCGATTCACCCCTCCACTTT.

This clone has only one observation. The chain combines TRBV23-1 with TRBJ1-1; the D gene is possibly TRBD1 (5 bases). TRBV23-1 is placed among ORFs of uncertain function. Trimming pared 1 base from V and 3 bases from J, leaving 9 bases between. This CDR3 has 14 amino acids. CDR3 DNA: TGCGCCAGCAGTCAATGGCTCAGGGACACTGAAGCTTTCTTT. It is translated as CASSQWLRDTEAFF.

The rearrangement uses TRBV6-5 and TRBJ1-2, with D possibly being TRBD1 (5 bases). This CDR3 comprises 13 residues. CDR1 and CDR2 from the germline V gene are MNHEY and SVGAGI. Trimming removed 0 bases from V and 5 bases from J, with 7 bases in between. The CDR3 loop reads CASSYSDRYGYTF. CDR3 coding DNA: TGTGCCAGCAGTTACTCTGACAGATATGGCTACACCTTC.

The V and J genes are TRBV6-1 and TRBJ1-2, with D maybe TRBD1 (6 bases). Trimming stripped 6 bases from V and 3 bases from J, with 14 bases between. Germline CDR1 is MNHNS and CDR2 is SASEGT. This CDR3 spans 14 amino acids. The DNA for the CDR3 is TGTGCCAGCAGCTCGACAGGAGCGGACTATGGCTACACCTTC. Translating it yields CASSSTGADYGYTF.

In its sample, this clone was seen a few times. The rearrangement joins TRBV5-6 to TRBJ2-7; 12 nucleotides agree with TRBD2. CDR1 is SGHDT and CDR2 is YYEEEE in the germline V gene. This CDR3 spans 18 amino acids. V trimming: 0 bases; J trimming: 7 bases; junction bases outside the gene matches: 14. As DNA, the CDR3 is TGTGCCAGCAGCTTGGGTACCCTAGCGGGAGGGAGTGCAAGGGAGCAGTACTTC. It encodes CASSLGTLAGGSAREQYF. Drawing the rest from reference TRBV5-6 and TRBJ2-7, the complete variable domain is DAGVTQSPTHLIKTRGQQVTLRCSPKSGHDTVSWYQQALGQGPQFIFQYYEEEERQRGNFPDRFSGHQFPNYSSELNVNALLLGDSALYLCASSLGTLAGGSAREQYFGPGTRLTVT.

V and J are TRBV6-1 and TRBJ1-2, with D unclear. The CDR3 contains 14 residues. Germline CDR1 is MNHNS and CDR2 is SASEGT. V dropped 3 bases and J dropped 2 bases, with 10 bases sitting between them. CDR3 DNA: TGTGCCAGCAGTGACGGGTCATCGAACTATGGCTACACCTTC. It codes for CASSDGSSNYGYTF.

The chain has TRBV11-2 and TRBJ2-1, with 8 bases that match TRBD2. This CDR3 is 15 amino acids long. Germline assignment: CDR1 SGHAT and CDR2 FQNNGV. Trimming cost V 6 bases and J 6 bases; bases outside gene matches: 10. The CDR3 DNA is TGTGCCAGCAGATTAAGTCGGGGGGGTGGCAATGAGCAGTTCTTC. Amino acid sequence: CASRLSRGGGNEQFF. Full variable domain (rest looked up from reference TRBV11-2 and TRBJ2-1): EAGVAQSPRYKIIEKRQSVAFWCNPISGHATLYWYQQILGQGPKLLIQFQNNGVVDDSQLPKDRFSAERLKGVDSTLKIQPAKLEDSAVYLCASRLSRGGGNEQFFGPGTRLTVL.